The clone carrying this T cell receptor beta chain was recorded only once. The data originate from a study of blood T cell repertoires in COVID-19. Study as a whole: The United States, Italy and Spain supplied acute and convalescent COVID-19 samples.

In the original workflow: Estimation of nucleated cell counts was performed using reference gene primer amplification. Clones were read by immunoSEQ multiplex PCR, and TCRdb kept only the in-frame ones, dropping some. The V and J calls and clone size were taken over from that table, and D and trimming were inferred from the DNA. The sample carries around 81,000 clones, 88% recorded once. The germline V and J ends were trimmed by 5 bases and 4 bases, with 12 bases remaining between them. Germline V gene sequence: CDR1 SGHTA, CDR2 FQGNSA. This CDR3 is built from 14 residues. Sequenced material: peripheral blood. V gene TRBV7-2 combines with J gene TRBJ1-5; D not resolved. The clonotype originates from a man in his 70s with acute or convalescent COVID-19. The CDR3 nucleotides are TGTGCCAGCAGCCCAGGCTCCGGAAATCAGCCCCAGCATTTT. Protein sequence: CASSPGSGNQPQHF.